A selection of T cell receptor beta chains follows, all from one sample in a study of lymphopenia after photon versus proton radiotherapy. Clones were sequenced by immunoSEQ multiplex PCR, and TCRdb holds only the in-frame ones, with some missing. The sample has 30,000 to 40,000 clones, roughly 90% seen once. Sequences were derived from peripheral blood, sampled from a patient treated with photon-based radiotherapy. Receptors originate from a man between 60 and 75 years old with cholangiocarcinoma. The CDR3 runs from the conserved cysteine through the conserved F or W. The order of the fields is CDR3 DNA, CDR3 protein, J gene, D gene, V gene. The D gene is left open where the match is weak.

DNA: TGTGCCAGCGCCGGGACAGGGACCCCATTCTATAGCAATCAGCCCCAGCATTTT
CDR3: CASAGTGTPFYSNQPQHF
J: TRBJ1-5
D: TRBD1
V: TRBV28

DNA: TGCGCCAGCAGACTAGCAGGGTCGGACAGGGATGATCAGCCCCAGCATTTT
CDR3: CASRLAGSDRDDQPQHF
J: TRBJ1-5
D: TRBD1
V: TRBV10-2

DNA: TGCGCCAGCAGCGTAGCGGGACAAGAAGAGACCCAGTACTTC
CDR3: CASSVAGQEETQYF
J: TRBJ2-5
D: TRBD2
V: TRBV5-1

DNA: TGTGCCAGCAGTGTGGGAATTTCCTACGAGCAGTACTTC
CDR3: CASSVGISYEQYF
J: TRBJ2-7
D: .
V: TRBV25-1

DNA: TGTGCCATCAGTGAGTTCCGGGACTCTGAAGCTTTCTTT
CDR3: CAISEFRDSEAFF
J: TRBJ1-1
D: .
V: TRBV10-3

DNA: TGTGCCAGCAGCATCACTAGCGGCTCCTACAATGAGCAGTTCTTC
CDR3: CASSITSGSYNEQFF
J: TRBJ2-1
D: TRBD2
V: TRBV7-3

DNA: TGTGCCAGCTCACCAAGGACTAGCGGGGGCGACGAGCAGTACTTC
CDR3: CASSPRTSGGDEQYF
J: TRBJ2-7
D: TRBD2
V: TRBV18

DNA: TGTGCCAGTAGTAAACCCCCAGGACTAGCGGGAGTCGGCTCCTACAATGAGCAGTTCTTC
CDR3: CASSKPPGLAGVGSYNEQFF
J: TRBJ2-1
D: TRBD2
V: TRBV19

DNA: TGTGCCAGTAGTAATCAGGGGGACACTGAAGCTTTCTTT
CDR3: CASSNQGDTEAFF
J: TRBJ1-1
D: TRBD1
V: TRBV19

DNA: TGTGCCAGCAGCACGGGTGCGGGTGAAAAACTGTTTTTT
CDR3: CASSTGAGEKLFF
J: TRBJ1-4
D: .
V: TRBV7-3

DNA: TGTGCCAGCAGCCCCAGCGGGAGCCACACAAATGAGCAGTTCTTC
CDR3: CASSPSGSHTNEQFF
J: TRBJ2-1
D: TRBD2
V: TRBV5-4